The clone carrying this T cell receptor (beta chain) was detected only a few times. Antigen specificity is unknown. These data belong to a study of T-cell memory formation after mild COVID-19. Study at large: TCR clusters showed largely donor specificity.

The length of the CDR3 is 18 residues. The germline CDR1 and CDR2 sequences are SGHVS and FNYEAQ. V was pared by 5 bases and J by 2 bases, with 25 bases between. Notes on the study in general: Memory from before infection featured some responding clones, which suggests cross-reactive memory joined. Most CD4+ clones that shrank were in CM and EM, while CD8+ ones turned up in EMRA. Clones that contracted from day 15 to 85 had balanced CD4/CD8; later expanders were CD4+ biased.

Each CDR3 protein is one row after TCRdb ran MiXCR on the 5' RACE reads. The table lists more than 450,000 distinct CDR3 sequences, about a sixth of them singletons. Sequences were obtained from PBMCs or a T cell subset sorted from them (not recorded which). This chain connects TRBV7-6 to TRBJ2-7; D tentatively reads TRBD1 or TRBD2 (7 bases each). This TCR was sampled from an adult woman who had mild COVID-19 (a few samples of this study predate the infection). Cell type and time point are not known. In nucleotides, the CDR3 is TGTGCCAGCAGCCAAAATCCCCGCATCAGGGGGGGAACCTACGAGCAGTACTTC. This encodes CASSQNPRIRGGTYEQYF.